The source of this T cell receptor beta chain is a study of OX40 agonist ivuxolimab in advanced cancers. Notes on the research overall: Ivuxolimab, which targeted the costimulatory receptor OX40 (CD134), was an agonistic, fully human IgG2 monoclonal antibody. Among the roughly 54 dose-escalation patients, about 20 had hepatocellular carcinoma, roughly 15 melanoma, 9 renal cell carcinoma and 9 head and neck cancer. Peripheral TCRbeta sequencing aimed to test whether ivuxolimab altered TCR sequence diversity and caused clonal T-cell expansion. In the dose-escalation cohort, around 80% of patients were male, and the mean age was approximately 60 years with a range of 23 to 79. Partial responses occurred in three dose-escalation patients: two with cutaneous melanoma and one with hepatocellular carcinoma. Intravenous ivuxolimab was administered to patients every 2 weeks at six dose levels: 0.01, 0.1, 0.3, 1.5, 3 and 10 mg/kg. Patients were allowed to have had prior anti-PD-1, anti-PD-L1 or anti-CTLA-4 therapy, and 30% to 40% of the dose-escalation patients had previously received checkpoint inhibitors. The paper describes the monotherapy dose-escalation part (N of about 47 patients) of the phase I trial of ivuxolimab.

Patients with a history of autoimmune disease or receiving systemic immunosuppression were excluded from the trial. Peripheral blood for TCR sequencing was drawn from every dose cohort at baseline, at cycle 4 day 1 and at cycle 7 day 1. The samples were taken from a phase I, first-in-human, multicenter, open-label dose-escalation trial of ivuxolimab. Adults with locally advanced or metastatic melanoma, renal cell, hepatocellular, or head and neck squamous cell carcinoma were enrolled in the trial. CD4+ and CD8+ T cells were sorted separately from peripheral blood before TCR sequencing. General conclusions and limits of the study: Antigen specificity was not determined for the clonally expanded peripheral T cells. At doses of 0.1 to 3.0 mg/kg, clonal expansion of both CD4+ and CD8+ T cells in blood was seen between baseline and week 6. In the 0.1-3.0 mg/kg groups, partial responders had among the lowest normalized peripheral clonal expansion, particularly in CD8+ T cells. Low levels of normalized T-cell clonal expansion were also seen in some nonresponding patients. On average, CD8+ T cells showed more expanded clones than CD4+ T cells after ivuxolimab.

The germline V gene (reference sequence) provides CDR1 SEHNR and CDR2 FQNEAQ. V has 5 bases trimmed and J has 3 bases trimmed; junction bases matching no gene number 3. The CDR3 spans 13 residues, from the cysteine through the phenylalanine. Only the CDR3 DNA stays, 39 bases, in frame from base 1. To sequence the TCRbeta CDR3 region, genomic DNA was isolated from the sorted cells. The immunoSEQ Assay was used for sequencing of TCRbeta CDR3 regions. The clones in this table, taken by TCRdb from immuneACCESS, are in-frame only. Not every clone is retained; where verified, under half of the shortfall comes from an unresolved V gene, and the cause of the rest is unknown. The sample table records fewer than 50,000 clones; roughly 90% of these occur just once. Approximately 16% of the sample lies in the top ten. On this clone itself: The specificity of this receptor is unknown. No clone much larger than this one lies a single base away; base qualities are absent.

The rearrangement combines TRBV7-9 with TRBJ2-7; 8 bases in the junction line up with TRBD2. The sample in question was CD4+ or CD8+ T cells sorted from blood, obtained in a trial of the OX40 agonist ivuxolimab. The sequence derives from an adult with an advanced solid tumor such as melanoma, head and neck, liver or kidney cancer. The DNA is as follows: TGTGCCAGCAGCCCCGCGGGAGGCTACGAGCAGTACTTC. Protein translation: CASSPAGGYEQYF.